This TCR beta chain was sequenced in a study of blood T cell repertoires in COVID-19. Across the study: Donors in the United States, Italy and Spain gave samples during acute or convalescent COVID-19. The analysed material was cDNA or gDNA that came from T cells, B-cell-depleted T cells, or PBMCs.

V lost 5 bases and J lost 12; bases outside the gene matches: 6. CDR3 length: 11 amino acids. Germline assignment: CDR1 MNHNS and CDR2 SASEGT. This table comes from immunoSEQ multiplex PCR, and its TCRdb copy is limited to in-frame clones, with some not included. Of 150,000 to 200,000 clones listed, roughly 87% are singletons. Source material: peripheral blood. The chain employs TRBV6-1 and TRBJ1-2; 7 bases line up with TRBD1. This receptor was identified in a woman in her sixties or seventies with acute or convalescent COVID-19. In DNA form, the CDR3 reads TGTGCCAGCAGTTCCCGACAGGGAGACACCTTC. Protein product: CASSSRQGDTF.